A single sample is the source of the 17 T cell receptor beta chains below, sequenced in a study of blood T cell repertoires in COVID-19. This table comes from immunoSEQ multiplex PCR, and its TCRdb copy is limited to in-frame clones, with some not included. Of about 300,000 clones in the sample, 86% were seen once. The specimen was peripheral blood. These receptors came from a woman aged 50 to 60 with acute or convalescent COVID-19.

The chain has TRBV7-2 and TRBJ2-7; 7 bases agree with TRBD2. This CDR3 has 14 residues. Unmatched junction bases numbered 5, after V lost 3 bases and J lost 3 bases. Per the germline V gene, CDR1 is SGHTA and CDR2 is FQGNSA. CDR3 bases: TGTGCCAGCAGCTTCCGGACTAGTAACTACGAGCAGTACTTC. This encodes CASSFRTSNYEQYF.

The chain links TRBV28 to TRBJ1-4, with a weak D call TRBD1 (6 bases). The CDR3 contains 14 residues. Trimming stripped 4 bases from V and 8 bases from J, with 14 bases between. Germline lookup yields CDR1 MDHEN and CDR2 SYDVKM. The DNA for the CDR3 is TGTGCCAGCAGTTCAACAGGGATGGACGAAAAACTGTTTTTT. Translated: CASSSTGMDEKLFF. The full variable domain, in which reference TRBV28 and TRBJ1-4 provide the parts outside the CDR3, is DVKVTQSSRYLVKRTGEKVFLECVQDMDHENMFWYRQDPGLGLRLIYFSYDVKMKEKGDIPEGYSVSREKKERFSLILESASTNQTSMYLCASSSTGMDEKLFFGSGTQLSVL.

The genes are TRBV5-1 and TRBJ2-1; TRBD2 aligns across 8 bases. The V segment lost 8 bases and the J segment 7 bases; nucleotides outside the gene matches: 14. From germline, CDR1 is SGHRS and CDR2 YFSETQ. This CDR3 has 15 residues. In nucleotides, the CDR3 is TGCGCCAGTAGCAAAGCGGGAGCGGCGGGGAATGAGCAGTTCTTC. The encoded protein is CASSKAGAAGNEQFF. Combining the CDR3 with reference TRBV5-1 and TRBJ2-1 gives the whole variable domain KAGVTQTPRYLIKTRGQQVTLSCSPISGHRSVSWYQQTPGQGLQFLFEYFSETQRNKGNFPGRFSGRQFSNSRSEMNVSTLELGDSALYLCASSKAGAAGNEQFFGPGTRLTVL.

This chain joins TRBV29-1 and TRBJ1-6; D remains unclear. This CDR3 comprises 13 residues. V was pared by 7 bases and J by 5 bases, with 12 bases between. The germline gives CDR1 SQVTM, CDR2 ANQGSEA. CDR3 DNA: TGCAGCGCCCGACTGAAGGATAATTCACCCCTCCACTTT. Its protein is CSARLKDNSPLHF.

This clone was found once. V gene TRBV28 combines with J gene TRBJ1-4; 11 bases line up with TRBD1. Per the germline V gene, CDR1 is MDHEN and CDR2 is SYDVKM. This CDR3 region has 18 residues. Unmatched junction bases numbered 11, after V lost 6 bases and J lost 2 bases. CDR3 amino acids: CASRPEDRGRRTNEKLFF. The CDR3 bases are TGTGCCAGCAGGCCAGAGGACAGGGGGCGCCGGACTAATGAAAAACTGTTTTTT.

This rearrangement joins TRBV28 to TRBJ1-4; D remains unclear. This CDR3 region has 17 residues. CDR1 MDHEN and CDR2 SYDVKM come from the germline V gene. V lost 6 bases and J lost 1, with 18 bases in between. CDR3 protein: CASSPPTYSITNEKLFF. As DNA, the CDR3 is TGTGCCAGCAGCCCACCGACCTACAGTATAACTAATGAAAAACTGTTTTTT.

This clone was counted between two and nine times. J is TRBJ2-4 and V is TRBV19; TRBD1 is a possible D gene (5 bases). Trimming left V 6 bases short and J 2 bases short, with 14 bases between. CDR1 LNHDA and CDR2 SQIVND come from the germline V gene (reference sequence). This CDR3 spans 15 amino acids. The chain's CDR3 is CASRTAYGSKNIQYF. The CDR3 DNA is TGTGCCAGTAGGACAGCGTACGGATCCAAAAACATTCAGTACTTC. Based on the CDR3 plus reference TRBV19 and TRBJ2-4, the full variable domain is DGGITQSPKYLFRKEGQNVTLSCEQNLNHDAMYWYRQDPGQGLRLIYYSQIVNDFQKGDIAEGYSVSREKKESFPLTVTSAQKNPTAFYLCASRTAYGSKNIQYFGAGTRLSVL.

The chain carries TRBV28 and TRBJ2-7; 9 bases agree with TRBD1. Germline CDR1 MDHEN, CDR2 SYDVKM. V lost 6 bases and J lost 3; bases outside the gene matches: 3. The CDR3 is 13 amino acids. The DNA of the CDR3 is TGTGCCAGCAGACGACAGGGGGTCTACGAGCAGTACTTC. Amino acid sequence: CASRRQGVYEQYF.

This clone was seen only once. This chain links TRBV2 with TRBJ1-1, with D possibly being TRBD1 (6 bases). From germline, CDR1 is SNHLY and CDR2 FYNNEI. The ends were cut back, 11 bases at V and 3 bases at J, with 16 bases in the middle. This CDR3 is built from 13 residues. The DNA for the CDR3 is TGTGCCGGGGCTGAACAGGGCTACACTGAAGCTTTCTTT. Protein product: CAGAEQGYTEAFF.

The DNA of the CDR3 is TGCGCCAGCAGCTTGTCTGGGGGGGTCACAGATACGCAGTATTTT. Translating gives CASSLSGGVTDTQYF. This sequence joins TRBV5-1 and TRBJ2-3; TRBD2 aligns across 7 bases. CDR1 is SGHRS and CDR2 is YFSETQ in the germline V gene. Unmatched junction bases numbered 4, after V lost 1 base and J lost 2 bases. This CDR3 spans 15 amino acids.

The genes are TRBV6-6 and TRBJ2-1; 8 bases line up with TRBD2. The ends lost 2 bases at V and 6 bases at J; junction bases unmatched: 6. CDR3 length equals 15 residues. Germline lookup yields CDR1 MNHNY and CDR2 SVGAGI (reference sequence). CDR3 sequence: CASSYGAAGANEQFF. The DNA for the CDR3 is TGTGCCAGCAGTTACGGTGCAGCGGGAGCCAATGAGCAGTTCTTC.

The rearrangement links TRBV18 to TRBJ2-7; TRBD1 matches 9 bases. Germline values: CDR1 KGHSH, CDR2 LQKENI. Losses at the gene ends were 4 bases for V and 3 bases for J; bases not matched to a gene: 4. There are 14 residues in the CDR3. Here the CDR3 DNA reads TGTGCCAGCTCACGGACGACAGGGGGCTACGAGCAGTACTTC. This sequence encodes CASSRTTGGYEQYF. Variable domain in full (rest from reference TRBV18 and TRBJ2-7): NAGVMQNPRHLVRRRGQEARLRCSPMKGHSHVYWYRQLPEEGLKFMVYLQKENIIDESGMPKERFSAEFPKEGPSILRIQQVVRGDSAAYFCASSRTTGGYEQYFGPGTRLTVT.

V usage is TRBV7-2 and J usage is TRBJ2-1; no firm D call. The V end was cut by 3 bases, the J end by 0 bases, with 9 bases between. The CDR3 has 15 residues. Germline V gene sequence: CDR1 SGHTA, CDR2 FQGNSA. CDR3 DNA: TGTGCCAGCAGCTTTGGTCTACTCTCCTACAATGAGCAGTTCTTC. It translates to CASSFGLLSYNEQFF. Together with reference TRBV7-2 and TRBJ2-1, the CDR3 gives the full variable domain: GAGVSQSPSNKVTEKGKDVELRCDPISGHTALYWYRQSLGQGLEFLIYFQGNSAPDKSGLPSDRFSAERTGGSVSTLTIQRTQQEDSAVYLCASSFGLLSYNEQFFGPGTRLTVL.

The chain carries TRBV5-8 and TRBJ1-4; 7 nucleotides line up with TRBD1. The length of the CDR3 is 15 residues. Per germline, CDR1 SGHTS and CDR2 YDEGEE. Trimming at V came to 3 bases and at J to 5 bases, leaving 7 bases not matched to a gene. As DNA, the CDR3 is TGTGCCAGCAGCTCCTCCGGGACAGCAAATGAAAAACTGTTTTTT. It encodes CASSSSGTANEKLFF.

This sequence joins TRBV10-3 and TRBJ2-7; perhaps TRBD2 as D (5 bases). This CDR3 is built from 13 residues. Germline V gene data show CDR1 as ENHRY and CDR2 as SYGVKD. V lost 6 bases and J lost 0, with 9 bases in between. As DNA, the CDR3 is TGTGCCATCAGGCAACGGGACTCCTACGAGCAGTACTTC. It specifies CAIRQRDSYEQYF.

This chain joins TRBV11-1 and TRBJ2-5; TRBD1 matches 9 bases. This CDR3 region has 13 residues. Germline CDR1 and CDR2: SGHAT and FQDESV (reference sequence). Unmatched junction bases numbered 2, after V lost 4 bases and J lost 5 bases. The CDR3 nucleotides read TGTGCCAGCAGCTGGGACAGGGCGGAGACCCAGTACTTC. Its protein is CASSWDRAETQYF. Full variable domain (outside the CDR3, taken from reference TRBV11-1 and TRBJ2-5): EAEVAQSPRYKITEKSQAVAFWCDPISGHATLYWYRQILGQGPELLVQFQDESVVDDSQLPKDRFSAERLKGVDSTLKIQPAELGDSAMYLCASSWDRAETQYFGPGTRLLVL.

The rearrangement uses TRBV7-2 and TRBJ1-4, with 9 nucleotides matching TRBD1. Germline CDR1 SGHTA, CDR2 FQGNSA. The CDR3 extends over 16 amino acids. Unmatched junction bases numbered 5, after V lost 5 bases and J lost 1 base. This CDR3 is CASSKQGALTNEKLFF. The CDR3 nucleotides are TGTGCCAGCAGCAAACAGGGGGCGCTAACTAATGAAAAACTGTTTTTT.